These 8 T cell receptor beta chains originate from one sample sequenced in a study of Ad26.COV2.S vaccination and SARS-CoV-2 variants. Regarding treatment: about 20 received Ad26.COV2.S at low or high dose, single or two shots; about 5 received placebo; per-sample allocation not given. Sampling occurred on day 63 after the first vaccine or placebo injection. TCRdb keeps only in-frame clones here, not all; method: immunoSEQ multiplex PCR. The sample carries about 460,000 clones, roughly nine tenths recorded once. The sequencing here drew on peripheral blood, taken in a trial of Ad26.COV2.S vaccine versus placebo. These receptors were collected from a person between 18 and 65 years old who received the Ad26.COV2.S COVID-19 vaccine or a placebo.

The rearrangement links TRBV6-5 to TRBJ1-4; 12 nucleotides line up with TRBD1. Germline V gene sequence: CDR1 MNHEY, CDR2 SVGAGI. V gave up 6 bases and J gave up 5 bases; unmatched junction bases: 4. This CDR3 contains 15 residues. The CDR3 spells CASRGDRGRNEKLFF. The CDR3 DNA reads TGTGCCAGCAGGGGGGACAGGGGGCGGAATGAAAAACTGTTTTTT.

V gene TRBV27 combines with J gene TRBJ1-1; TRBD1 aligns across 8 bases. CDR1 MNHEY and CDR2 SMNVEV come from the germline V gene (reference sequence). The CDR3 is 16 residues long. V lost 2 bases and J lost 5; bases outside the gene matches: 10. CDR3 nucleotides: TGTGCCAGCAGTTTACTTCCGCAGGGGGCTAATACTGAAGCTTTCTTT. Translation: CASSLLPQGANTEAFF.

The rearrangement joins TRBV7-3 to TRBJ2-7; TRBD2 aligns across 14 bases. The CDR3 covers 15 residues. The ends lost 6 bases at V and 3 bases at J; junction bases unmatched: 4. Germline CDR1 and CDR2: SGHTA and FQGTGA. The CDR3 DNA reads TGTGCCAGCAGTCCCGGGACTAGCGGGAGCTACGAGCAGTACTTC. This gives the protein CASSPGTSGSYEQYF.

The genes are TRBV28 and TRBJ2-2; D is possibly TRBD2 (7 bases). This CDR3 region has 16 residues. CDR1 and CDR2 (germline): MDHEN, SYDVKM. Trimming removed 3 bases from V and 6 bases from J, with 17 bases in between. The CDR3 is CASSLRGRGAAGELFF. CDR3 in DNA: TGTGCCAGCAGTTTGCGAGGACGGGGGGCGGCCGGGGAGCTGTTTTTT.

V and J are TRBV20-1 and TRBJ2-1, with a tentative D call TRBD2 (6 bases). Germline V gene lookup returns CDR1 DFQATT and CDR2 SNEGSKA (reference sequence). V gave up 3 bases and J gave up 3 bases, with 9 bases separating them. There are 13 residues in the CDR3. The DNA of the CDR3 is TGCAGTGCTAGTCCCGGGGGCTACAATGAGCAGTTCTTC. Translating it yields CSASPGGYNEQFF.

This clone was detected once. The chain carries TRBV6-5 and TRBJ2-3; 7 bases fit TRBD1. J was trimmed by 4 bases and V by 4 bases; bases with no gene match: 2. This CDR3 is 13 amino acids long. Germline CDR1 and CDR2: MNHEY and SVGAGI. As DNA, the CDR3 is TGTGCCAGCAGTTTACAGGGGCCAGATACGCAGTATTTT. Its protein is CASSLQGPDTQYF.

The chain has TRBV6-5 and TRBJ1-1, with D perhaps matching TRBD1 (6 bases). CDR1 and CDR2 (germline): MNHEY, SVGAGI. Between the trimmed V and J ends, which lost 9 bases and 5 bases, there was a span of 19 bases. CDR3 length equals 14 residues. The CDR3 DNA sequence: TGTGCCAGTTCTTACAGGGCGTCTAGTACTGAAGCTTTCTTT. Amino acids: CASSYRASSTEAFF.

DNA for the CDR3: TGTGCCAGCAGCATCCGAAATACCTCTGGAAACACCATATATTTT. It translates to CASSIRNTSGNTIYF. The chain recombines TRBV14 with TRBJ1-3; no reliable D call. Trimming removed 5 bases at V and 0 bases at J, with 11 bases between. This CDR3 comprises 15 residues. CDR1 and CDR2 (germline): SGHDN, FVKESK. The whole variable domain, remainder taken from reference TRBV14 and TRBJ1-3, is EAGVTQFPSHSVIEKGQTVTLRCDPISGHDNLYWYRRVMGKEIKFLLHFVKESKQDESGMPNNRFLAERTGGTYSTLKVQPAELEDSGVYFCASSIRNTSGNTIYFGEGSWLTVV.